This TCR beta chain was retrieved from a study of T cell responses to AZD1222 COVID-19 vaccine. The germline V and J ends were trimmed by 6 bases and 5 bases, with 8 bases remaining between them. This CDR3 contains 12 residues. Germline CDR1 reads SGHDT; CDR2 reads YYEEEE. Comment on this clone: Antigen specificity is unknown.

Whole-study results and caveats: Baseline antibody screening turned up just a handful of seropositive AZD1222 recipients.

TCRdb keeps only in-frame clones here, not all; method: immunoSEQ multiplex PCR. This table holds around 150,000 clones, around nine tenths found once. The TCR originated in an adult in good health. The chain couples TRBV5-6 to TRBJ2-2, with unresolved D. The sequences come from peripheral blood, collected on day 0 of AZD1222 vaccination. For the CDR3, the DNA is TGTGCCAGCAAGGTGGGGACCGGGGAGCTGTTTTTT. Protein: CASKVGTGELFF.